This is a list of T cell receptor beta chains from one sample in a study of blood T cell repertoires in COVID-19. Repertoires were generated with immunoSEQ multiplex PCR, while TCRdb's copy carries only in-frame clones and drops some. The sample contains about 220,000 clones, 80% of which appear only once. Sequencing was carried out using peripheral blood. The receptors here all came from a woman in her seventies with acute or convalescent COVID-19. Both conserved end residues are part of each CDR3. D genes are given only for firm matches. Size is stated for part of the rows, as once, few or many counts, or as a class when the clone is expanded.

CASSFRASPTGELFF TGTGCCAGCAGTTTTCGGGCTAGCCCGACCGGGGAGCTGTTTTTT NA TRBV27 once TRBJ2-2
CASSGIDRSSYEQYF TGTGCCAGCAGTGGAATCGACAGGTCCTCCTACGAGCAGTACTTC NA TRBV6-6 NA TRBJ2-7
CASSLSGQFYNSPLHF TGTGCCAGCAGCTTATCTGGACAGTTCTATAATTCACCCCTCCACTTT NA TRBV7-2 few TRBJ1-6
CASSYRETEAFF TGTGCCAGCAGTTACAGGGAGACTGAAGCTTTCTTT NA TRBV3-1/TRBV3-2 NA TRBJ1-1
CASSERSGSEAFF TGTGCCAGCAGTGAGAGATCAGGTTCGGAAGCTTTCTTT NA TRBV6-4 NA TRBJ1-1
CAWSETGNQPQHF TGTGCCTGGAGTGAGACAGGGAATCAGCCCCAGCATTTT TRBD1 TRBV30 NA TRBJ1-5
CASSVEAGGLGSRNEQFF TGTGCCAGCAGCGTAGAGGCCGGGGGTCTAGGAAGTCGCAATGAGCAGTTCTTC NA TRBV9 few TRBJ2-1
CASSVDGTEGGAQYF TGTGCCAGCAGCGTAGATGGGACCGAAGGCGGGGCCCAGTACTTC NA TRBV9 NA TRBJ2-5
CASSLEQTYEQYF TGCGCCAGCAGCTTGGAACAGACCTACGAGCAGTACTTC NA TRBV5-1 NA TRBJ2-7
CASSLGGGAPRDTQYF TGTGCCAGCAGCTTAGGCGGGGGGGCCCCCAGAGATACGCAGTATTTT TRBD2 TRBV7-3 NA TRBJ2-3
CASSLRSQPQHF TGTGCCAGCAGTCTTCGGAGTCAGCCCCAGCATTTT NA TRBV6-5 NA TRBJ1-5
CASSLEGGQGAKSTQYF TGCGCCAGCAGCTTGGAAGGGGGACAGGGGGCGAAATCGACCCAGTACTTC TRBD1 TRBV5-1 NA TRBJ2-5
CASSPFGTRDNTGELFF TGCGCCAGCAGCCCGTTCGGGACAAGGGATAACACCGGGGAGCTGTTTTTT NA TRBV5-1 NA TRBJ2-2
CASSQGAVNQPQHF TGTGCCAGCAGCCAGGGTGCGGTCAATCAGCCCCAGCATTTT NA TRBV3-1/TRBV3-2 NA TRBJ1-5
CASSRDSYNSYEQYF TGTGCCAGCAGTCGCGACAGCTATAACTCCTACGAGCAGTACTTC NA TRBV2 few TRBJ2-7
CASSPTGLAGEQYF TGTGCCAGCAGCCCCACAGGACTAGCTGGCGAGCAGTACTTT TRBD2 TRBV7-3 NA TRBJ2-7
CSASLASGGYEQYF TGCAGTGCTAGTCTGGCTAGCGGGGGATACGAGCAGTACTTC TRBD2 TRBV20-1 NA TRBJ2-7
CASTGTSGGATQYF TGCGCCAGCACAGGGACTAGCGGGGGGGCCACTCAGTATTTT TRBD2 TRBV10-2 NA TRBJ2-3
CASSPRTGGWYEQYF TGTGCCAGCAGCCCCAGGACAGGGGGCTGGTACGAGCAGTACTTC TRBD1 TRBV7-9 NA TRBJ2-7
CASGLAAGTGYTEAFF TGTGCTAGTGGTTTGGCCGCCGGGACAGGGTACACTGAAGCTTTCTTT TRBD1 TRBV12-5 NA TRBJ1-1
CASSLGTSGVEQYF TGTGCCAGCAGTTTGGGGACTAGCGGGGTCGAGCAGTACTTC TRBD2 TRBV27 NA TRBJ2-7
CASSLQGTSGTSNTDTQYF TGTGCCAGCAGCTTACAGGGGACTAGCGGGACCTCTAACACAGATACGCAGTATTTT TRBD2 TRBV7-2 NA TRBJ2-3
CASIKQHTGELFF TGTGCCAGCATTAAACAGCACACCGGGGAGCTGTTTTTT NA TRBV2 NA TRBJ2-2
CASSQTTSGGTNFPETQYF TGCGCCAGCAGCCAAACTACTAGCGGGGGGACAAACTTTCCAGAGACCCAGTACTTC TRBD2 TRBV4-1 NA TRBJ2-5
CATSDYRPGTDTQYF TGTGCCACCAGTGATTACAGACCCGGCACAGATACGCAGTATTTT NA TRBV24-1 few TRBJ2-3
CAISAFGARNQPQHF TGTGCCATCAGTGCCTTTGGGGCCCGCAATCAGCCCCAGCATTTT NA TRBV10-3 NA TRBJ1-5
CASGLAQNEQFF TGTGCTAGTGGTTTGGCCCAGAATGAGCAGTTCTTC NA TRBV12-5 once TRBJ2-1
CASSQGTGQPQHF TGTGCCAGCAGCCAGGGGACAGGGCAGCCCCAGCATTTT TRBD1 TRBV3-1/TRBV3-2 once TRBJ1-5
CATTPGQVPQNFNSPLHF TGTGCCACGACTCCGGGACAGGTCCCTCAGAACTTTAATTCACCCCTCCACTTT TRBD1 TRBV7-8 NA TRBJ1-6
CASSPTSGGAGEQFF TGTGCCAGCAGTCCTACTAGCGGGGGGGCAGGTGAGCAGTTCTTC TRBD2 TRBV2 NA TRBJ2-1
CASSEHDQPQHF TGTGCCAGCAGTGAACATGATCAGCCCCAGCATTTT NA TRBV6-1 NA TRBJ1-5
CAWSGASGGGSQYF TGTGCCTGGAGTGGGGCTAGCGGGGGGGGTTCCCAGTACTTC TRBD2 TRBV30 NA TRBJ2-5
CASSQGQRGPQYF TGTGCCAGCAGCCAGGGCCAAAGAGGGCCCCAGTACTTC NA TRBV3-1/TRBV3-2 few TRBJ2-5
CASSLAAGGPSETQYF TGCGCCAGCAGCTTGGCGGCGGGGGGGCCTTCAGAGACCCAGTACTTC TRBD2 TRBV5-1 once TRBJ2-5
CASSLIPLSGGTNYGYTF TGTGCCAGCAGCTTGATTCCTTTGTCGGGGGGCACTAACTATGGCTACACCTTC NA TRBV5-5 once TRBJ1-2
CASLLQPSGTGGNTIYF TGTGCCAGCCTATTACAGCCCTCCGGGACAGGGGGAAACACCATATATTTT TRBD1 TRBV19 NA TRBJ1-3
CASSSQGAYNQPQHF TGTGCCAGCAGTTCACAGGGGGCCTACAATCAGCCCCAGCATTTT TRBD1 TRBV2 NA TRBJ1-5
CASRSRQGIQPQHF TGTGCCAGCCGGTCAAGACAGGGTATCCAGCCCCAGCATTTT TRBD1 TRBV2 NA TRBJ1-5
CASSDEGRGGYNEQFF TGTGCCAGCAGCGACGAGGGGCGGGGAGGCTACAATGAGCAGTTCTTC NA TRBV21-1 NA TRBJ2-1
CASSFGANYGYTF TGTGCCAGCAGTTTCGGGGCTAACTATGGCTACACCTTC NA TRBV25-1 NA TRBJ1-2
CASSEGEGGVDTQYF TGTGCCAGCAGTGAAGGGGAAGGAGGGGTAGATACGCAGTATTTT NA TRBV25-1 NA TRBJ2-3
CASSGLTGGNSPLHF TGTGCCAGCAGCGGGCTGACAGGGGGCAATTCACCCCTCCACTTT TRBD1 TRBV5-6 NA TRBJ1-6
CASSPPRGSAENTEAFF TGTGCCAGCTCACCACCGCGAGGATCCGCCGAGAACACTGAAGCTTTCTTT NA TRBV18 once TRBJ1-1